This T cell receptor (beta chain) was obtained from a study of control samples from healthy donors and cancer patients. The data were produced by immunoSEQ multiplex PCR, yet TCRdb's version contains in-frame clones alone and is incomplete. The sample yields approximately 190,000 clones, of which the top ten take up less than 2.5%. With respect to this clone: One junction end disagrees with the germline gene, perhaps due to a read error.

In germline, CDR1 is WNHNN, CDR2 SYGVQD (reference sequence). This CDR3 is built from 15 residues. This receptor was identified in a woman under 40 in good health. This sequence joins TRBV10-1 and TRBJ1-1; 7 nucleotides match TRBD1. Sequenced input: blood. The CDR3, as DNA: TGCGCCAGCAGTGAGCCCTTGACAGGGAACATTGAAGCTTTCTTT. The encoded protein is CASSEPLTGNIEAFF.